This T cell receptor (beta chain) derives from a study of blood T cell repertoires in COVID-19. Background on the study: COVID-19 samples collected from the United States, Italy and Spain covered acute and convalescent phases. Nucleic acid was either cDNA or gDNA, and it came from T cells, B-cell-depleted T cells, or PBMCs.

Authors' processing steps: Using reference gene primer amplification, nucleated cell counts were estimated. Assay used: immunoSEQ multiplex PCR; TCRdb lists only in-frame clones, some missing. From that table come the V and J calls and clone size; the DNA was used to work out D and trimming. Of around 120,000 clones in the sample, over 75% were seen once. Sequencing input: peripheral blood. The receptor's source is a woman aged 80 or older with acute or convalescent COVID-19.

CDR3 sequence: CASSPRAATNEKLFF. As DNA, the CDR3 is TGTGCCAGCTCACCACGGGCTGCAACTAATGAAAAACTGTTTTTT. This sequence joins TRBV18 and TRBJ1-4; D gene unclear. Germline V gene lookup returns CDR1 KGHSH and CDR2 LQKENI. The CDR3 has 15 amino acids. V lost 1 base and J lost 0, with 6 bases in between. Supplemented by reference TRBV18 and TRBJ1-4, the full variable domain reads NAGVMQNPRHLVRRRGQEARLRCSPMKGHSHVYWYRQLPEEGLKFMVYLQKENIIDESGMPKERFSAEFPKEGPSILRIQQVVRGDSAAYFCASSPRAATNEKLFFGSGTQLSVL.